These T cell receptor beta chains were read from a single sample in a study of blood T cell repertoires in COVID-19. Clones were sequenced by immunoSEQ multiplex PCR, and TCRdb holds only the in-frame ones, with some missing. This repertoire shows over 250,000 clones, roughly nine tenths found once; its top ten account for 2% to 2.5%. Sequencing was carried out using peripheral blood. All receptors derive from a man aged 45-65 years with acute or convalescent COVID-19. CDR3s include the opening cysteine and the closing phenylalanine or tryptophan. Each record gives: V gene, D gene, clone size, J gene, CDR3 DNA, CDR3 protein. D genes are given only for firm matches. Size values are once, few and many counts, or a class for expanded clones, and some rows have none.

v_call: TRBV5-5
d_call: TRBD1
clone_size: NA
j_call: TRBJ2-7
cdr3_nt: TGTGCCAGCAGCTCTAGGGGACAGGGCTCTCTCGAGCAGTACTTC
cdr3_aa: CASSSRGQGSLEQYF

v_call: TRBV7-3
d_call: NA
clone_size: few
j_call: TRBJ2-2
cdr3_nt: TGTGCCAGCAGCCCCACCACGAGCGGCTCCGGGGAGCTGTTTTTT
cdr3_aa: CASSPTTSGSGELFF

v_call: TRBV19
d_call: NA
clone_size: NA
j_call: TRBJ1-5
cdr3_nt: TGTGCCAGTAGTATTCACAATCAGCCCCAGCATTTT
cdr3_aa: CASSIHNQPQHF

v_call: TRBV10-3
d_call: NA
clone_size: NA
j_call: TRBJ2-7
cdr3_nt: TGTGCCATCAGTGCTCGGATGAGGAGTTACGAGCAGTACTTC
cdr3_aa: CAISARMRSYEQYF

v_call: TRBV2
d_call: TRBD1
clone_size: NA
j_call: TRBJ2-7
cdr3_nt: TGTGCCAGCAGGAAGACAGGGCATAACCACGAGCAGTACTTC
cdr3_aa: CASRKTGHNHEQYF

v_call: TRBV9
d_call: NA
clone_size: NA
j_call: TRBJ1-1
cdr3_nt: TGTGCCAGCAGCCAGGGGATGAACACTGAAGCTTTCTTT
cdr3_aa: CASSQGMNTEAFF

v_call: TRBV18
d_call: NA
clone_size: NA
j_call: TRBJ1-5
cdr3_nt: TGTGCCAGCTCACCCACAGGGAATCAGCCCCAGCATTTT
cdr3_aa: CASSPTGNQPQHF

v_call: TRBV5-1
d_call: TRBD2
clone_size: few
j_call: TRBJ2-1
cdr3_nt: TGCGCCAGCAGCTTGAACACCGGGACTAGCGCGGTGCGTGGGATCTTC
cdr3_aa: CASSLNTGTSAVRGIF

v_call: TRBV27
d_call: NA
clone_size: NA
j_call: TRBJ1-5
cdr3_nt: TGTGCCAGCAGTCCAGACACGAATCAGCCCCAGCATTTT
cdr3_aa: CASSPDTNQPQHF

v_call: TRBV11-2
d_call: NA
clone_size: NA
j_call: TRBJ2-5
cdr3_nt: TGTGCCAGCAGCCTCACGACAGCGGGGACCCAGTACTTC
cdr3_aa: CASSLTTAGTQYF

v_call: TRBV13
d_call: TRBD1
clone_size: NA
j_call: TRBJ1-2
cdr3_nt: TGTGCCAGCAGCTTAGGCCTACAGGGGAACTATGGCTACACCTTC
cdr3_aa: CASSLGLQGNYGYTF

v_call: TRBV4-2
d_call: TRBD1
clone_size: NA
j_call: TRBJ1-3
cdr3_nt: TGTGCCAGCAGCCCTCCCGGGACAGGGGGCCTTGGAAACACCATATATTTT
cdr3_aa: CASSPPGTGGLGNTIYF

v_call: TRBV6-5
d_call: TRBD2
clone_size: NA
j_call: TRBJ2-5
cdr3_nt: TGTGCCAGCAGCCAGGGACTAGCAAGGGAGACCCAGTACTTC
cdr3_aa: CASSQGLARETQYF

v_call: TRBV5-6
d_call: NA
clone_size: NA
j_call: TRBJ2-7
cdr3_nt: TGTGCCAGCAGCCTGGGAGCCTACGAGCAGTACTTC
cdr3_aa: CASSLGAYEQYF